This T cell receptor (beta chain) was obtained from a study of shared T cell receptors in the human thymus. This CDR3 has 17 amino acids. V was pared by 1 base and J by 4 bases, with 18 bases between. Germline CDR1 and CDR2: SGHTA and FQGNSA. TCRdb's copy holds only in-frame clones and misses some; the assay was immunoSEQ multiplex PCR. The sample includes hundreds of thousands of clones, 70% to 90% of them seen just once. The data were also submitted as part of a second study, on human thymus T cells. This second study says: Thymic tissue was derived from resections collected during corrective heart surgery.

The V gene is TRBV7-2, the J gene TRBJ2-3; no definite D call. Sequencing was performed on thymocytes. This clonotype was sampled from a girl in the first two years of life with a congenital heart defect. The DNA of the CDR3 is TGTGCCAGCAGCTTAGTACTCCGGCTCCAAGGAGCAGATACGCAGTATTTT. Its protein is CASSLVLRLQGADTQYF.